This TCR beta chain came from a study of CD8+ T cells in alopecia areata. TCR sequencing used cDNA made by reverse transcription of extracted RNA. TCRdb's copy holds only in-frame clones and misses some; the assay was immunoSEQ multiplex PCR. The sample holds roughly 110,000 clones, less than 75% seen once. Details on this clone: The antigen remains unidentified.

Looked up from germline, CDR1 is SGHAT and CDR2 is FQNNGV. The CDR3 has 17 residues. Between the trimmed V and J ends, which lost 1 base and 4 bases, there was a span of 16 bases. Treatment described: oral pan-JAK inhibitor, 5-10 mg twice daily. Study-level findings and limits: A large proportion of expanded lesional clones were detected persisting in scalp and blood during tofacitinib. Because of a solitary nonresponder, the connection of baseline CD8+ expansion to response stays uncertain.

The specimen comprised CD8+ T cells sorted from blood, sampled at week 24, from a patient treated with tofacitinib. This TCR came from a human donor with alopecia areata. The V and J genes are TRBV11-2 and TRBJ2-2, with D hard to call. The CDR3 DNA is TGTGCCAGCAGCTTAGCCCACCTTGGATGGAGCACCGGGGAGCTGTTTTTT. Protein: CASSLAHLGWSTGELFF.